The 18 T cell receptor beta chains listed next were all sequenced from one sample in a study of OX40 agonist ivuxolimab in advanced cancers. Method: immunoSEQ multiplex PCR; TCRdb's copy keeps in-frame clones and lacks some. Of about 11,000 clones listed, 82% are singletons. Source: CD4+ or CD8+ T cells sorted from blood, taken in a trial of the OX40 agonist ivuxolimab. These receptor sequences come from an adult with an advanced solid tumor such as melanoma, head and neck, liver or kidney cancer.

J is TRBJ2-3 and V is TRBV19; the match to TRBD2 covers 7 bases. CDR1 is LNHDA and CDR2 is SQIVND in the germline V gene (reference sequence). CDR3 length: 15 amino acids. After removal of 2 bases from V and 5 bases from J, the junction contained 7 bases not matched to a gene. CDR3 residues: CASSIMAGEKDTQYF. The CDR3 nucleotides read TGTGCCAGTAGTATAATGGCGGGAGAAAAAGATACGCAGTATTTT.

This clone appeared a single time. The chain employs TRBV13 and TRBJ2-7; tentative D call: TRBD2 (5 bases). CDR3 length equals 16 residues. The germline V gene encodes CDR1 PRHDT and CDR2 FYEKMQ (reference sequence). Trimming left V 5 bases short and J 0 bases short, with 17 bases between. This CDR3 reads CASSPTIATSSYEQYF. The DNA for the CDR3 is TGTGCCAGCAGCCCGACCATAGCGACAAGCTCCTACGAGCAGTACTTC.

The V gene is TRBV28, the J gene TRBJ2-5; 7 nucleotides align to TRBD1. The CDR3 extends over 12 amino acids. The germline V gene has CDR1 MDHEN and CDR2 SYDVKM. Trimming removed 5 bases from V and 7 bases from J; junction bases left unmatched: 4. The CDR3 loop is CASSPDRATQYF. CDR3 coding DNA: TGTGCCAGCAGTCCCGACAGGGCGACCCAGTACTTC.

J is TRBJ2-3 and V is TRBV5-4; D ambiguous. Trimming removed 0 bases at V and 0 bases at J, with 8 bases between. This CDR3 comprises 15 residues. The germline gives CDR1 SGHNT, CDR2 YYREEE (reference sequence). The CDR3 loop reads CASSLESPSTDTQYF. The CDR3 DNA reads as TGTGCCAGCAGCTTGGAGTCTCCTAGCACAGATACGCAGTATTTT.

The gene calls are TRBV14 and TRBJ2-4, with 11 bases that match TRBD2. This CDR3 has 14 amino acids. Germline V gene data show CDR1 as SGHDN and CDR2 as FVKESK. Trimming cost V 2 bases and J 6 bases; bases outside gene matches: 0. The CDR3 loop is CASSQLAGGNIQYF. CDR3 coding DNA: TGTGCCAGCAGCCAACTAGCGGGAGGAAACATTCAGTACTTC.

This rearrangement joins TRBV9 to TRBJ2-7; TRBD1 is a possible D gene (5 bases). CDR1 is SGDLS, CDR2 YYNGEE, per germline. This CDR3 has 15 residues. Trimming shortened V by 0 bases and J by 0 bases, and 10 bases separated the two germline ends. As DNA, the CDR3 is TGTGCCAGCAGCGTAGCAGACAGTAGCTCCTACGAGCAGTACTTC. This codes for CASSVADSSSYEQYF.

The chain uses TRBV9 and TRBJ2-3; perhaps TRBD2 as D (5 bases). CDR1 and CDR2 from the germline V gene are SGDLS and YYNGEE. V was cut by 0 bases and J by 3 bases, with 11 bases left in between. The CDR3 consists of 15 residues. CDR3: CASSVALSGTDTQYF. The CDR3 DNA follows: TGTGCCAGCAGCGTAGCTTTATCGGGAACAGATACGCAGTATTTT.

This clone came up a few times. The chain is built from TRBV28 and TRBJ1-4, with no clear D. The V gene lost 3 bases and the J gene lost 8 bases, with 13 bases spanning the gap. Germline V gene lookup returns CDR1 MDHEN and CDR2 SYDVKM. The CDR3 spans 14 residues. The CDR3 reads CASSFVQVREKLFF. The CDR3 bases are TGTGCCAGCAGTTTCGTCCAGGTACGGGAAAAACTGTTTTTT.

This chain joins TRBV29-1 and TRBJ1-2; D gene uncertain. The ends were cut back, 1 base at V and 4 bases at J, with 7 bases in the middle. The CDR3 covers 12 residues. Germline CDR1 is SQVTM and CDR2 is ANQGSEA. The CDR3 loop reads CSVEGFGYGYTF. The DNA of the CDR3 is TGCAGCGTTGAAGGTTTCGGCTATGGCTACACCTTC.

The chain combines TRBV5-1 with TRBJ2-1; 9 nucleotides agree with TRBD2. J gave up 2 bases and V 7 bases, and 4 bases lay outside the gene matches. The CDR3 totals 14 residues. From germline, CDR1 is SGHRS and CDR2 YFSETQ. The CDR3 spells CASWREGAYNEQFF. As DNA, the CDR3 is TGCGCCAGCTGGCGGGAGGGCGCCTACAATGAGCAGTTCTTC.

The rearrangement joins TRBV13 to TRBJ2-1; TRBD2 agrees at 10 bases. The V gene's germline CDR1 is PRHDT and CDR2 FYEKMQ (reference sequence). V trimming: 6 bases; J trimming: 4 bases; junction bases outside the gene matches: 12. The CDR3 has 17 residues. The DNA for the CDR3 is TGTGCCAGCAGTTCGAGCGGGAGGGCCCGGGGGTACAATGAGCAGTTCTTC. This sequence encodes CASSSSGRARGYNEQFF.

This clone showed up just a few times. V and J are TRBV6-6 and TRBJ1-5; D is perhaps TRBD1 (5 bases). In germline, CDR1 is MNHNY, CDR2 SVGAGI (reference sequence). This CDR3 spans 14 amino acids. Trimming removed 0 bases at V and 5 bases at J, with 8 bases between. The CDR3 DNA is TGTGCCAGCAGTTACTCTGGGGGTGATCAGCCCCAGCATTTT. This translates into CASSYSGGDQPQHF.

This clone was observed a single time. V gene TRBV4-2 combines with J gene TRBJ2-1; 9 nucleotides match TRBD2. Germline CDR1 and CDR2: LGHNA and YNFKEQ. The CDR3 has 16 amino acids. Trimming at V came to 0 bases and at J to 4 bases, leaving 4 bases not matched to a gene. CDR3 sequence (DNA): TGTGCCAGCAGCCAAGAAGGGCTAGCGGGATACAATGAGCAGTTCTTC. Protein sequence: CASSQEGLAGYNEQFF.

The V gene is TRBV6-5, the J gene TRBJ2-1; D is possibly TRBD1 (6 bases). V was clipped by 6 bases and J by 5 bases, with 11 bases between them. CDR3 size: 13 residues. The germline V gene has CDR1 MNHEY and CDR2 SVGAGI. The CDR3 DNA sequence: TGTGCCAGCAGGGGGGCGGCAAACAATGAGCAGTTCTTC. It translates to CASRGAANNEQFF.

This clone is a singleton in its sample. The chain joins TRBV13 to TRBJ2-7; D possibly uses TRBD1 or TRBD2 (5 bases each). Germline lookup yields CDR1 PRHDT and CDR2 FYEKMQ (reference sequence). The germline V and J ends were trimmed by 1 base and 3 bases, with 10 bases remaining between them. The length of the CDR3 is 14 residues. CDR3 sequence reads: CASSLAGPNYEQYF. For the CDR3, the DNA is TGTGCCAGCAGCTTAGCGGGACCCAACTACGAGCAGTACTTC.

The chain combines TRBV6-1 with TRBJ2-7, with D possibly TRBD2 on 5 matching bases. The CDR3 sequence is 13 residues long. Germline assignment: CDR1 MNHNS and CDR2 SASEGT. Deletions cut 5 bases from V and 3 bases from J, with 11 bases between. CDR3 residues: CASSPGLSYEQYF. CDR3 nucleotide sequence: TGTGCCAGCAGTCCCGGACTCAGCTACGAGCAGTACTTC.

V usage is TRBV29-1 and J usage is TRBJ2-7; 9 bases fit TRBD1. V lost 1 base and J lost 6; bases outside the gene matches: 10. Germline-derived CDR1 and CDR2 are SQVTM and ANQGSEA. There are 15 residues in the CDR3. The CDR3 loop reads CSVEATGGEWFEQYF. CDR3 sequence (DNA): TGCAGCGTTGAAGCGACAGGGGGTGAATGGTTCGAGCAGTACTTC.

The gene calls are TRBV4-2 and TRBJ2-1, with D tentatively TRBD1 (6 bases). The V end lost 5 bases, the J end lost 10 bases, and 15 bases lay between the germline ends. The germline V gene has CDR1 LGHNA and CDR2 YNFKEQ. The CDR3 has 13 amino acids. CDR3 nucleotides: TGTGCCAGCAGCGCCCGACAGGAGCACGAGCAGTTCTTC. The encoded protein is CASSARQEHEQFF.